The 12 T cell receptor beta chains below were found in one sample sequenced in a study of monozygotic twins with inflammatory bowel disease. From its re-call of the 5' RACE reads, TCRdb lists each CDR3 protein once, without DNA. Across 93,000 or so distinct CDR3 sequences, the top ten clones capture 1.9% of the sample. What was sequenced was blood. The receptor source for this set is a human donor with ulcerative colitis or Crohn's disease, or a healthy co-twin of an affected twin (not recorded which).

The V call is TRBV7-3, the J call TRBJ2-2; TCRdb reports TRBD1, a call that lacks DNA to check it against. This CDR3 spans 13 amino acids. Germline lookup yields CDR1 SGHTA and CDR2 FQGTGA. This CDR3 is CASSLMGAGELFF.

J is TRBJ2-2 and V is TRBV20-1; TCRdb selects TRBD2, and the lack of DNA leaves this call unchecked. The germline CDR1 and CDR2 sequences are DFQATT and SNEGSKA (reference sequence). The CDR3 runs to 15 residues. CDR3 region: CSARQQRDHTGELFF.

The rearrangement joins TRBV12-3 or TRBV12-4 to TRBJ2-7; TCRdb designates TRBD1, a call that cannot be tested without DNA. This CDR3 contains 12 residues. The CDR3: CASSLPGGEQYF.

The rearrangement uses TRBV6-5 and TRBJ1-2; TCRdb reports TRBD1, a call that lacks DNA to check it against. CDR1 and CDR2 (germline): MNHEY, SVGAGI. This CDR3 has 14 amino acids. CDR3 amino acids: CASSYEGSGYGYTF.

The CDR3 protein is CASSQVGGLTDTQYF. The rearrangement links TRBV11-2 to TRBJ2-3; TCRdb gives TRBD1 as the D gene, but with no DNA this cannot be confirmed. The CDR3 loop spans 15 amino acids. The germline CDR1 and CDR2 sequences are SGHAT and FQNNGV.

This sequence joins TRBV29-1 and TRBJ2-7; the TCRdb call, TRBD2, lacks DNA for checking. Germline V lookup: CDR1 SQVTM, CDR2 ANQGSEA. CDR3 length: 14 residues. The chain's CDR3 is CSAKQREWRHEQYF.

This chain's CDR3 is CASTDSLIYEQYF. The genes are TRBV5-5 and TRBJ2-7; TCRdb returns TRBD1, unconfirmable since there is no DNA. This CDR3 has 13 amino acids. Germline CDR1 SGHKS, CDR2 YYEKEE (reference sequence).

The chain has TRBV18 and TRBJ2-3. This CDR3 contains 14 residues. Germline-derived CDR1 and CDR2 are KGHSH and LQKENI. This CDR3 is CASSPYDSTDTQYF.

The gene calls are TRBV5-4 and TRBJ2-2; absent DNA, TCRdb's TRBD1 call cannot be checked. The CDR3 runs to 16 residues. The germline CDR1 and CDR2 sequences are SGHNT and YYREEE (reference sequence). CDR3 residues: CASSYRTGGNTGELFF. The variable domain in full, with the rest retrieved from reference TRBV5-4 and TRBJ2-2, is ETGVTQSPTHLIKTRGQQVTLRCSSQSGHNTVSWYQQALGQGPQFIFQYYREEENGRGNFPPRFSGLQFPNYSSELNVNALELDDSALYLCASSYRTGGNTGELFFGEGSRLTVL.

The rearrangement uses TRBV12-3 or TRBV12-4 and TRBJ2-6; lacking DNA, the TRBD2 call made by TCRdb goes unchecked. The CDR3 is made up of 19 amino acids. The CDR3 loop is CASSLGLLGEFGGANVLTF.

The V call is TRBV6-1, the J call TRBJ2-3; absent DNA, TCRdb's TRBD1 call cannot be checked. CDR1 and CDR2 (germline): MNHNS, SASEGT. This CDR3 has 15 amino acids. This CDR3 reads CASRPSGQTPDTQYF.

The chain couples TRBV7-9 to TRBJ2-2; with no DNA, the TCRdb D assignment of TRBD2 cannot be verified. The CDR3 totals 17 residues. Germline V lookup: CDR1 SEHNR, CDR2 FQNEAQ (reference sequence). The CDR3 sequence is CASSRIAGGTNTGELFF.